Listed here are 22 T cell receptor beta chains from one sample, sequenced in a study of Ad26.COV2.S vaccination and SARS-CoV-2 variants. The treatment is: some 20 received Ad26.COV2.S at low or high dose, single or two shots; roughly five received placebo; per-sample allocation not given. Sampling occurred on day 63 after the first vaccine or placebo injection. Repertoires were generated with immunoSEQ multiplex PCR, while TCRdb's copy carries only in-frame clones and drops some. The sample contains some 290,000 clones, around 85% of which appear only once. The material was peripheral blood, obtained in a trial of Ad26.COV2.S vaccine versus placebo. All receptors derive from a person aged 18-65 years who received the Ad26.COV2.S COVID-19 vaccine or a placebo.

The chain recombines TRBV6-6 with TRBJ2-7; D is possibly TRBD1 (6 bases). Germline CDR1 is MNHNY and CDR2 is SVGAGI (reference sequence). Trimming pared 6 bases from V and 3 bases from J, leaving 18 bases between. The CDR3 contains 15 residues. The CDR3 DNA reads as TGTGCCAGCAGGTCACGGTCAGGGGCCTTCTACGAGCAGTACTTC. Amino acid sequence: CASRSRSGAFYEQYF.

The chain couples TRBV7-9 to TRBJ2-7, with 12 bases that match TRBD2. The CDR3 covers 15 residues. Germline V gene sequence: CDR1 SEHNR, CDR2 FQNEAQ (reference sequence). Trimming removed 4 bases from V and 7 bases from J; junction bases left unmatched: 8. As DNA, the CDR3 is TGTGCCAGCAGCTCAAAGACTAGCGGGGGAGTTGAGCAGTACTTC. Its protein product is CASSSKTSGGVEQYF.

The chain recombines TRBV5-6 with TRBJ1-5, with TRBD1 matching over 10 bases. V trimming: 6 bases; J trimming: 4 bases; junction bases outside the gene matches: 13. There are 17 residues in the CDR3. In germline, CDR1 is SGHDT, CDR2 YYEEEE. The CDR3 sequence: CASTFGGTGADNQPQHF. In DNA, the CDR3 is TGTGCCAGCACCTTCGGGGGGACAGGGGCGGATAATCAGCCCCAGCATTTT.

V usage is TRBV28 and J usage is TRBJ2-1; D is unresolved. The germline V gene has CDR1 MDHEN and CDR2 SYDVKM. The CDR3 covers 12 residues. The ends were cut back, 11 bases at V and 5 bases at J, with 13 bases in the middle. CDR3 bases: TGTGCCCTGGCAGACGTTCACAATGAGCAGTTCTTC. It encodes CALADVHNEQFF.

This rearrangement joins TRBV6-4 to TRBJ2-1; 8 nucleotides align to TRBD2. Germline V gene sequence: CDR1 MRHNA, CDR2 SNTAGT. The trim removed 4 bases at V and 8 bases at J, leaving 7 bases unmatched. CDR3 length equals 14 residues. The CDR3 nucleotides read TGTGCCAGCAGTGTGGCTAGCGGGTCGTATGAGCAGTTCTTC. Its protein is CASSVASGSYEQFF.

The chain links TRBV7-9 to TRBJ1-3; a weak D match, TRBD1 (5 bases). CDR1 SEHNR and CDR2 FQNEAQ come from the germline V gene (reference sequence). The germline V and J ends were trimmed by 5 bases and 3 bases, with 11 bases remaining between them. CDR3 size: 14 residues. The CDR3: CASSLGEVGNTIYF. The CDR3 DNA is TGTGCCAGCAGCCTGGGGGAAGTTGGAAACACCATATATTTT. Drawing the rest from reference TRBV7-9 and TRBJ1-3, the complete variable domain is DTGVSQNPRHKITKRGQNVTFRCDPISEHNRLYWYRQTLGQGPEFLTYFQNEAQLEKSRLLSDRFSAERPKGSFSTLEIQRTEQGDSAMYLCASSLGEVGNTIYFGEGSWLTVV.

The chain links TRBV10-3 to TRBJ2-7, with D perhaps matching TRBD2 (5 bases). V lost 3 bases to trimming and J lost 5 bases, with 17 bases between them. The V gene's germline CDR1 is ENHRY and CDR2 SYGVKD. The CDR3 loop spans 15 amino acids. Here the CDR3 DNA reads TGTGCCATCAGTGATGGACTGAAAGATCGGAACGAGCAGTACTTC. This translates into CAISDGLKDRNEQYF.

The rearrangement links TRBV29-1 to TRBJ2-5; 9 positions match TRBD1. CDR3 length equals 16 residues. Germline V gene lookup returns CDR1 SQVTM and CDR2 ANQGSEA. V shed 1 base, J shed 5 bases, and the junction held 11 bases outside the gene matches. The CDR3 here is CSVEVLVTGGVETQYF. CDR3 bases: TGCAGCGTTGAAGTTCTGGTGACAGGGGGGGTGGAGACCCAGTACTTC.

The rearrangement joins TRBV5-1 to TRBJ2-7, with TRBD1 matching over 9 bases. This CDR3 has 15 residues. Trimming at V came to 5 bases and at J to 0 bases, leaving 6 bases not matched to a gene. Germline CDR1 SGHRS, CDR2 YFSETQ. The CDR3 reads CASRTTGGGSYEQYF. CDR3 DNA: TGCGCCAGCAGGACGACAGGGGGAGGCTCCTACGAGCAGTACTTC.

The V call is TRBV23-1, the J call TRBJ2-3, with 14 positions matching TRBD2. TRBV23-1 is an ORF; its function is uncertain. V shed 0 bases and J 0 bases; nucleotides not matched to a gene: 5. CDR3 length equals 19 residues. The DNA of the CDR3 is TGCGCCAGCAGTCAATCGGGGACTAGCGGGGGTACTAGCACAGATACGCAGTATTTT. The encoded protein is CASSQSGTSGGTSTDTQYF.

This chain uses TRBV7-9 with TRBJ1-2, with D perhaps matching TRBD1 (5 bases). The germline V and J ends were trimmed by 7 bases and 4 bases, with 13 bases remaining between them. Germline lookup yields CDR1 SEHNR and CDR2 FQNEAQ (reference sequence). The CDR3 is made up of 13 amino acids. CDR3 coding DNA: TGTGCCAGCACCTTTCGGGGGGGCTATGGCTACACCTTC. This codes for CASTFRGGYGYTF.

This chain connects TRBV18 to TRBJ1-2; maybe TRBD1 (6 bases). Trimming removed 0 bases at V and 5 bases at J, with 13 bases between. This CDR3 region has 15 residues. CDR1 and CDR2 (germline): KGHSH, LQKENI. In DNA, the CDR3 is TGTGCCAGCTCACCACCGGACAGAGCAGGATATGGCTACACCTTC. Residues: CASSPPDRAGYGYTF. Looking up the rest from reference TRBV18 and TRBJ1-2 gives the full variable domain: NAGVMQNPRHLVRRRGQEARLRCSPMKGHSHVYWYRQLPEEGLKFMVYLQKENIIDESGMPKERFSAEFPKEGPSILRIQQVVRGDSAAYFCASSPPDRAGYGYTFGSGTRLTVV.

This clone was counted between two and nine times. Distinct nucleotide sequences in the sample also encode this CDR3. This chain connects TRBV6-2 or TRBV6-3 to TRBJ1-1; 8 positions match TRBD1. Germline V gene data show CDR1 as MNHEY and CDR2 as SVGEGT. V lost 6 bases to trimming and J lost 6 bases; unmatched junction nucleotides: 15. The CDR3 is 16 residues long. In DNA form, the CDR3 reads TGTGCCAGCAGCCCCACCCAACAGGGGGTGAGGTCTGAAGCTTTCTTT. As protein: CASSPTQQGVRSEAFF.

CDR3: CAISGDNEQFF. The CDR3 nucleotides are TGTGCCATCAGCGGAGACAATGAGCAGTTCTTC. J is TRBJ2-1 and V is TRBV10-3; no definite D call. The germline V and J ends were trimmed by 6 bases and 5 bases, with 5 bases remaining between them. The CDR3 has 11 amino acids. Germline values: CDR1 ENHRY, CDR2 SYGVKD.

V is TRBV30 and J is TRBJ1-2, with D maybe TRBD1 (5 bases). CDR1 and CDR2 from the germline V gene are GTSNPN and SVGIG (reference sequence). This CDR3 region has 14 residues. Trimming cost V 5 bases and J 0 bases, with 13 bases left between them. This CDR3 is CAWDAGSANYGYTF. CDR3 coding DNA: TGTGCCTGGGATGCAGGGTCAGCTAACTATGGCTACACCTTC.

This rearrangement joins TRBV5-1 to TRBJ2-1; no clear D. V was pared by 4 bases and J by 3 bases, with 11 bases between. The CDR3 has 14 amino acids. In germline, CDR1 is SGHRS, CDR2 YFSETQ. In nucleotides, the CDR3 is TGCGCCAGCAGCCGGAGTCCTCTCTACAATGAGCAGTTCTTC. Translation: CASSRSPLYNEQFF.

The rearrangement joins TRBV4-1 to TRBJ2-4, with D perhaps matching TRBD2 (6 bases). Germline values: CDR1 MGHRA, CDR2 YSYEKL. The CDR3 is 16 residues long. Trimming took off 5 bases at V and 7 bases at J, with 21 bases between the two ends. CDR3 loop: CASSSRETGGRNIQYF. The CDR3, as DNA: TGCGCCAGCAGCTCCCGGGAGACTGGCGGCCGGAACATTCAGTACTTC.

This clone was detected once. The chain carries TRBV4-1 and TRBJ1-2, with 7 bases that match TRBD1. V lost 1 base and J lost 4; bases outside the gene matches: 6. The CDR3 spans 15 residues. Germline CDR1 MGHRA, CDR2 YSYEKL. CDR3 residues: CASSQVAGGSYGYTF. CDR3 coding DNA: TGCGCCAGCAGCCAAGTTGCAGGGGGGAGCTATGGCTACACCTTC.

The CDR3, as DNA: TGTGCCAGCAGCGAAAGACAGGGCCCCGTCTACGAGCAGTACTTC. It specifies CASSERQGPVYEQYF. V usage is TRBV7-2 and J usage is TRBJ2-7; 7 bases agree with TRBD1. The germline V gene encodes CDR1 SGHTA and CDR2 FQGNSA. V gave up 5 bases and J gave up 3 bases; unmatched junction bases: 10. The CDR3 sequence is 15 residues long.

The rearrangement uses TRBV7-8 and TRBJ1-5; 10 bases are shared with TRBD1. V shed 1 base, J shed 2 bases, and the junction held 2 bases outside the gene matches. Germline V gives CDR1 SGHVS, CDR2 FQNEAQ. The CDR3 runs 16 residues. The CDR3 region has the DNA TGTGCCAGCAGCTTAGGACAGGGGGCCGGCAATCAGCCCCAGCATTTT. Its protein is CASSLGQGAGNQPQHF. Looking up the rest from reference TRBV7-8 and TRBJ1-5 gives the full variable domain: GAGVSQSPRYKVAKRGQDVALRCDPISGHVSLFWYQQALGQGPEFLTYFQNEAQLDKSGLPSDRFFAERPEGSVSTLKIQRTQQEDSAVYLCASSLGQGAGNQPQHFGDGTRLSIL.

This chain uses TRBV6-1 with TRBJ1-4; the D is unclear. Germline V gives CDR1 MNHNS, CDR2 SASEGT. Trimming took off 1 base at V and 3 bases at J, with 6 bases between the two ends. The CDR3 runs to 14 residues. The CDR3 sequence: CASSEGAANEKLFF. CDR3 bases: TGTGCCAGCAGTGAAGGGGCGGCTAATGAAAAACTGTTTTTT.

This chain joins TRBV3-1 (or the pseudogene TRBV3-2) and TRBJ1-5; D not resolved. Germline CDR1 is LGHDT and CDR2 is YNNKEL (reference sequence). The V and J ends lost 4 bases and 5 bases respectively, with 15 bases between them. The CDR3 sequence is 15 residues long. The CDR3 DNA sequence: TGTGCCAGCAGCCCTAGACCGGACTCCTATCAGCCCCAGCATTTT. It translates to CASSPRPDSYQPQHF.